One sample yielded the 15 T cell receptor beta chains listed below, sequenced in a study of blood T cell repertoires in COVID-19. This table comes from immunoSEQ multiplex PCR, and its TCRdb copy is limited to in-frame clones, with some not included. In the table there are approximately 260,000 clones, 70% to 90% of which are singletons. Specimen: peripheral blood. Every receptor here comes from a woman between 35 and 50 years old with acute or convalescent COVID-19.

This chain links TRBV10-3 with TRBJ1-2, with D hard to call. The CDR3 consists of 15 residues. Per the germline V gene, CDR1 is ENHRY and CDR2 is SYGVKD. The V end lost 2 bases, the J end lost 6 bases, and 16 bases lay between the germline ends. The CDR3 region is CAISEGSTVNHGYTF. CDR3 nucleotide sequence: TGTGCCATCAGTGAGGGGTCCACAGTTAATCATGGCTACACCTTC.

This clone was detected only once. The chain employs TRBV18 and TRBJ1-2; D might be TRBD1 (5 bases). V lost 0 bases to trimming and J lost 5 bases, with 16 bases between them. The CDR3 runs 16 residues. Germline V lookup: CDR1 KGHSH, CDR2 LQKENI. This chain's CDR3 is CASSPPAGGFRYGYTF. The CDR3 region has the DNA TGTGCCAGCTCACCACCGGCCGGGGGTTTTAGGTATGGCTACACCTTC.

The chain combines TRBV7-8 with TRBJ1-2; 7 nucleotides align to TRBD1. The trim removed 4 bases at V and 3 bases at J, leaving 8 bases unmatched. The CDR3 covers 15 residues. Germline CDR1 is SGHVS and CDR2 is FQNEAQ. The CDR3 sequence is CASSSGQPRYYGYTF. The CDR3 DNA is TGTGCCAGCAGCTCGGGACAGCCGCGATACTATGGCTACACCTTC.

The chain links TRBV5-4 to TRBJ2-1; a weak D match, TRBD2 (6 bases). Trimming removed 1 base at V and 0 bases at J, with 8 bases between. The CDR3 extends over 15 amino acids. Germline V lookup: CDR1 SGHNT, CDR2 YYREEE (reference sequence). CDR3 amino acids: CASSLQTSSYNEQFF. The DNA for the CDR3 is TGTGCCAGCAGCTTGCAGACTAGCTCCTACAATGAGCAGTTCTTC.

V gene TRBV12-3 or TRBV12-4 combines with J gene TRBJ2-2, with D unresolved. V shed 3 bases and J shed 10 bases, with 6 bases lying between them. The CDR3 extends over 11 amino acids. This CDR3 is CASSLSEELFF. The CDR3 region has the DNA TGTGCCAGCAGTTTGAGTGAGGAGCTGTTTTTT.

This clone has only one observation. The chain couples TRBV6-5 to TRBJ1-1; weak D call: TRBD1 (6 bases). The CDR3 contains 14 residues. CDR1 is MNHEY and CDR2 is SVGAGI in the germline V gene. V dropped 6 bases and J dropped 0 bases, with 11 bases sitting between them. DNA for the CDR3: TGTGCCAGCAGAGAGGGACAATTGAACACTGAAGCTTTCTTT. Its protein product is CASREGQLNTEAFF.

The V call is TRBV30, the J call TRBJ1-2; D is ambiguous. Trimming cost V 4 bases and J 0 bases, with 9 bases left between them. The V gene's germline CDR1 is GTSNPN and CDR2 SVGIG (reference sequence). CDR3 length: 13 residues. The DNA for the CDR3 is TGTGCCTGGACACAGTCTTCTAACTATGGCTACACCTTC. This encodes CAWTQSSNYGYTF.

The chain employs TRBV4-1 and TRBJ1-2, with D tentatively TRBD1 (6 bases). CDR3 size: 19 residues. Looked up from germline, CDR1 is MGHRA and CDR2 is YSYEKL. V gave up 2 bases and J gave up 4 bases, with 26 bases separating them. The CDR3 DNA reads TGCGCCAGCAGCCAATGGGAAGGAAGCAGGGGCCTCCCCCGCTATGGCTACACCTTC. Its translation: CASSQWEGSRGLPRYGYTF.

The chain joins TRBV4-1 to TRBJ1-5; 10 bases agree with TRBD1. Germline V gives CDR1 MGHRA, CDR2 YSYEKL. The CDR3 has 16 residues. V trimming: 4 bases; J trimming: 4 bases; junction bases outside the gene matches: 7. The CDR3 loop is CASSPKDRGGNQPQHF. In DNA, the CDR3 is TGCGCCAGCAGCCCCAAGGACAGGGGGGGGAATCAGCCCCAGCATTTT.

This chain connects TRBV11-2 to TRBJ1-1; the D is unclear. Trimming removed 4 bases from V and 1 base from J, with 7 bases in between. Germline CDR1 and CDR2: SGHAT and FQNNGV. The CDR3 is 13 residues long. The CDR3 sequence: CASSYQSNTEAFF. CDR3 DNA sequence: TGTGCCAGCAGCTATCAATCGAACACTGAAGCTTTCTTT.

The gene calls are TRBV4-1 and TRBJ2-5, with 7 bases matching TRBD2. V lost 1 base and J lost 0; bases outside the gene matches: 5. The CDR3 has 16 amino acids. Germline-derived CDR1 and CDR2 are MGHRA and YSYEKL. CDR3 nucleotides: TGCGCCAGCAGCCAAGTCGGGGGGACCTACCAAGAGACCCAGTACTTC. It codes for CASSQVGGTYQETQYF.

This CDR3 is CAIRSGTGDEKLFF. The CDR3 nucleotides are TGTGCCATCAGGTCCGGGACAGGGGACGAAAAACTGTTTTTT. The chain couples TRBV10-3 to TRBJ1-4; TRBD1 matches at 10 bases. Germline lookup yields CDR1 ENHRY and CDR2 SYGVKD. Trimming at V came to 6 bases and at J to 8 bases, leaving 6 bases not matched to a gene. The CDR3 has 14 residues.

The sample holds a few counts of this clone. The V call is TRBV5-1, the J call TRBJ2-5; 7 nucleotides align to TRBD1. Germline loops: CDR1 SGHRS, CDR2 YFSETQ. The CDR3 extends over 12 amino acids. The V gene end was trimmed by 4 bases and the J gene end by 9 bases; junction bases not matched to a gene: 6. The CDR3 DNA follows: TGCGCCAGCAGCCCGGGGCAGGGGGCCCAGTACTTC. Translation: CASSPGQGAQYF.

The chain carries TRBV6-4 and TRBJ2-2; tentatively, D is TRBD2 (5 bases). This CDR3 spans 13 amino acids. The V and J ends lost 5 bases and 3 bases respectively, with 7 bases between them. Germline CDR1 is MRHNA and CDR2 is SNTAGT. The CDR3, as DNA: TGTGCCAGCAGTCTCGGGGACACCGGGGAGCTGTTTTTT. This codes for CASSLGDTGELFF.

This rearrangement joins TRBV3-1 (or the pseudogene TRBV3-2) to TRBJ1-1; TRBD1 is a possible D gene (5 bases). The CDR3 extends over 15 amino acids. With 0 bases removed from V and 5 bases from J, the gap between germline ends came to 13 bases. Germline V gene sequence: CDR1 LGHDT, CDR2 YNNKEL (reference sequence). The DNA of the CDR3 is TGTGCCAGCAGCCAAGATCACGCGGGGCGAACTGAAGCTTTCTTT. Translating gives CASSQDHAGRTEAFF.